This T cell receptor beta chain was recovered during a study of ipilimumab plus nivolumab after autologous stem cell transplantation. Repertoires were generated with immunoSEQ multiplex PCR, while TCRdb's copy carries only in-frame clones and drops some. The table lists tens of thousands of clones, about 92% of them singletons, with approximately 1% in the top ten. CDR3 length equals 15 residues. V was clipped by 4 bases and J by 3 bases; unmatched bases: 5. The sample was PBMCs, taken in a trial of ipilimumab plus nivolumab as post-transplant consolidation. The sequence was collected from a male donor with multiple myeloma. V and J are TRBV23-1 and TRBJ1-4; 7 nucleotides align to TRBD1. TRBV23-1 falls under the ORF class, with uncertain function. DNA of the CDR3: TGCGCCAGCAGTCCTGGGGACAGCTCTAATGAAAAACTGTTTTTT. Amino acids: CASSPGDSSNEKLFF.